Listed below are T cell receptor beta chains from one sample, sequenced in a study of blood T cell repertoires in COVID-19. Sequenced by immunoSEQ multiplex PCR; TCRdb stores in-frame clones only, minus some. The sample carries around 260,000 clones, roughly four fifths recorded once. Sequencing was performed on PBMCs or T cells enriched from blood (not recorded which). Receptors were obtained from a man aged 30-40 years with acute COVID-19. Each CDR3 is given with its conserved first and last residue. A D gene is named only where the DNA matches it firmly.

>TRBJ1-2|TRBV6-5|TRBD1
CASSSRTGSYGYTF
>TRBJ1-4|TRBV21-1|NA
CASSTRTGIGEKLFF
>TRBJ1-4|TRBV7-9|TRBD1
CASSPRVQGANEKLFF
>TRBJ1-5|TRBV27|NA
CASSSTVQASGPQHF
>TRBJ2-2|TRBV9|NA
CASNPTDPNTGELFF
>TRBJ1-2|TRBV5-4|NA
CASSLRGPYGYTF
>TRBJ2-2|TRBV5-6|TRBD1
CASSWTGLYTGELFF
>TRBJ2-2|TRBV6-5|TRBD2
CASSYISSGNTGELFF
>TRBJ2-5|TRBV7-9|NA
CASSPDSQETQYF
>TRBJ2-1|TRBV14|NA
CASSRRLATYNEQFF
>TRBJ2-5|TRBV10-2|NA
CASRDNQETQYF
>TRBJ2-2|TRBV7-2|NA
CASSLVVGQGTGELFF
>TRBJ2-2|TRBV19|TRBD1
CASSGRTGNTGELFF
>TRBJ1-2|TRBV19|TRBD1
CASSIPGGMGYGYTF
>TRBJ2-2|TRBV18|NA
CASSQGQRNTGELFF
>TRBJ1-6|TRBV14|NA
CASSQILGRGSSPLHF
>TRBJ2-1|TRBV11-3|NA
CASSLDGGSSYNEQFF
>TRBJ1-4|TRBV11-2|NA
CASRGLGDEKLFF
>TRBJ1-3|TRBV19|TRBD1
CASSLLAPPGQGSIYF
>TRBJ1-2|TRBV6-5|NA
CASRSSGANYGYTF
>TRBJ2-1|TRBV27|TRBD2
CASSLSTSGGANNEQFF
>TRBJ1-2|TRBV4-1|TRBD1
CASSQPDRVVHGYTF
>TRBJ1-2|TRBV19|NA
CASSILTDANYGYTF
>TRBJ2-5|TRBV11-3|TRBD2
CASSPGTSGGPQETQYF
>TRBJ2-2|TRBV5-6|TRBD1
CASSLEDRAGGSGELFF
>TRBJ1-1|TRBV19|NA
CASSIMTAPNTEAFF
>TRBJ2-3|TRBV11-3|NA
CASSLGAVGGTDTQYF
>TRBJ2-1|TRBV11-3|TRBD2
CASSYGLAVGYNEQFF
>TRBJ1-4|TRBV6-5|NA
CASSSRGQYEKLFF
>TRBJ2-2|TRBV24-1|TRBD1
CATSRQGMGGELFF
>TRBJ1-2|TRBV5-6|TRBD1
CATNTDREHGYTF
>TRBJ1-1|TRBV11-2|NA
CASSFGANTEAFF
>TRBJ2-1|TRBV5-4|TRBD2
CASSLAGENEQFF
>TRBJ1-1|TRBV5-1|TRBD1
CASRSRAGGSDTEAFF
>TRBJ2-5|TRBV2|NA
CASRAEQETQYF
>TRBJ2-5|TRBV19|NA
CASSSGVVKTQYF
>TRBJ2-1|TRBV20-1|NA
CSAGHNEQFF
>TRBJ1-6|TRBV19|NA
CASSTGSPLHF
>TRBJ1-1|TRBV7-9|TRBD1
CASSTAARGHVEAFF
>TRBJ1-1|TRBV6-2/TRBV6-3|NA
CASSYGGKGTEAFF
>TRBJ1-1|TRBV15|NA
CATSPLAGRNTEAFF
>TRBJ2-3|TRBV24-1|NA
CATSDSSSGVRTDTQYF
>TRBJ1-1|TRBV6-5|NA
CASSLQAGAFF
>TRBJ2-3|TRBV5-4|TRBD2
CASSAGLAGGDTQYF
>TRBJ1-2|TRBV4-1|NA
CASSQVGLRWNGGYTF
>TRBJ1-2|TRBV7-9|TRBD1
CASSRRTGSNYGYTF